This T cell receptor (beta chain) appears in the sequencing data of a study of human T cells and chemical hapten exposure. A single record per CDR3 protein comes from TCRdb applying MiXCR to the RACE reads. The data show around 75,000 distinct CDR3 sequences, approximately 12% seen once. As for time point: patch test 1, 2 weeks after DPC sensitization. The treatment was: therapeutic diphenylcyclopropenone sensitization with weekly scalp DPC. This CDR3 comprises 13 residues. V was clipped by 2 bases and J by 1 base, with 0 bases between them. The germline V gene encodes CDR1 SNHLY and CDR2 FYNNEI. Only a few counts were recorded for this clonotype.

This material consisted of whole blood, taken in connection with sensitization to the hapten diphenylcyclopropenone (DPC). The rearrangement uses TRBV2 and TRBJ2-6; no reliable D call. This clonotype was obtained from a woman in her fifties or sixties with alopecia areata. Some clones in this sample may be carry-over from other donors' samples. The CDR3 reads CASSESGANVLTF. CDR3 DNA sequence: TGTGCCAGCAGTGAATCTGGGGCCAACGTCCTGACTTTC.